A selection of T cell receptor beta chains follows, all from one sample in a study of early T cells in non-severe SARS-CoV-2 infection. TCRdb recomputed calls from the 5' RACE reads with MiXCR, one row per CDR3 protein. The profile covers roughly 40,000 distinct CDR3 sequences, with around 5.7% appearing a single time and under 5.5% taken by the ten largest. The sequencing input was whole blood. The receptors were sampled from an adult who was a healthcare worker with PCR-confirmed SARS-CoV-2 infection or an uninfected control (not recorded which). The CDR3 runs from the conserved cysteine through the conserved F or W. D genes are given only for firm matches. Clone size, where shown, is once, few, many, or a class for clones that have expanded.

>TRBV3-1|17|TRBJ2-4|TRBD2|many
CASSQGHGLAGKGIQYF
TGTGCCAGCAGCCAGGGGCATGGACTAGCGGGAAAGGGCATTCAGTACTTC
>TRBV5-1|14|TRBJ2-1|-|many
CASSLDLTNNEQFF
TGCGCCAGCAGCTTGGACTTAACCAACAATGAGCAGTTCTTC
>TRBV21-1|16|TRBJ2-2|-|many
CASSKKTGQNTGELFF
TGTGCCAGCAGCAAAAAAACGGGACAGAACACCGGGGAGCTGTTTTTT
>TRBV27|15|TRBJ2-3|TRBD2|-
CASSTLAGGESTQYF
TGTGCCAGCAGTACACTAGCGGGAGGGGAGAGTACGCAGTATTTT
>TRBV30|18|TRBJ1-4|-|few
CAWSTPPWRRLGNEKLFF
TGTGCCTGGAGTACCCCCCCTTGGAGGAGGCTGGGTAATGAAAAACTGTTTTTT
>TRBV6-1|15|TRBJ2-1|-|many
CASSEALRSLGKQFF
TGTGCCAGCAGTGAAGCGCTTCGGTCCTTGGGGAAGCAGTTCTTC
>TRBV4-1|15|TRBJ2-1|TRBD2|-
CASSRGSGRYNEQFF
TGCGCCAGCAGCCGGGGTAGCGGGAGATACAATGAGCAGTTCTTC
>TRBV20-1|17|TRBJ2-3|TRBD2|many
CSAVNSGGTHTRDTQYF
TGCAGTGCTGTGAACTCGGGAGGCACACACACACGAGATACGCAGTATTTT
>TRBV18|13|TRBJ2-5|TRBD1|many
CASSLGQQETQYF
TGTGCCAGCTCTCTGGGACAGCAAGAGACCCAGTACTTC
>TRBV29-1|13|TRBJ2-2|TRBD1|many
CSVQGQGVGELFF
TGCAGCGTCCAGGGACAGGGGGTCGGGGAGCTGTTTTTT
>TRBV5-4|18|TRBJ1-1|TRBD1|many
CASSFPGQGSVGNTEAFF
TGTGCCAGCAGCTTCCCCGGACAGGGGAGCGTTGGGAACACTGAAGCTTTCTTT
>TRBV18|14|TRBJ1-1|TRBD1|-
CASSPGTGPTEAFF
TGTGCCAGCTCACCTGGGACAGGGCCCACTGAAGCTTTCTTT
>TRBV5-4|13|TRBJ2-3|-|many
CASSLWTGDTQYF
TGTGCCAGCAGCTTGTGGACCGGAGACACGCAGTATTTT
>TRBV20-1|12|TRBJ1-2|-|-
CSARDSNYGYTF
TGCAGTGCTAGAGACTCCAACTATGGCTACACCTTC
>TRBV20-1|14|TRBJ2-2|TRBD1|many
CSATLQGATGELFF
TGCAGTGCCACCTTGCAGGGGGCCACCGGGGAGCTGTTTTTT
>TRBV6-6|15|TRBJ2-5|-|many
CASSYSTARQETQYF
TGTGCCAGCAGTTACTCGACAGCGCGTCAAGAGACCCAGTACTTC
>TRBV4-2|15|TRBJ2-7|-|many
CASSQVSGVPDEQYF
TGTGCCAGCAGCCAAGTTAGCGGAGTTCCTGACGAGCAGTACTTC
>TRBV7-2|15|TRBJ2-3|-|many
CASSLGTQSTDTQYF
TGTGCCAGCAGCTTAGGAACCCAGAGCACAGATACGCAGTATTTT
>TRBV3-1|13|TRBJ2-2|-|many
CASSQGAAGELFF
TGTGCCAGCAGCCAAGGGGCCGCCGGGGAGCTGTTTTTT
>TRBV20-1|12|TRBJ2-7|-|many
CSVGRDPYEQYF
TGCAGTGTGGGGCGGGACCCCTACGAGCAGTACTTC
>TRBV5-1|11|TRBJ2-5|-|-
CASSQQETQYF
TGCGCCAGCAGCCAACAAGAGACCCAGTACTTC
>TRBV12-2|15|TRBJ2-5|-|many
CASRLPNTNGETQYF
TGTGCAAGTCGCCTCCCTAACACCAACGGGGAGACCCAGTACTTC
>TRBV12-3/TRBV12-4|13|TRBJ2-1|TRBD1|-
CASRGQGWNEQFF
TGTGCCAGCAGGGGACAGGGTTGGAATGAGCAGTTCTTC
>TRBV29-1|16|TRBJ2-1|TRBD1|many
CSVEDWGQGASDWQFF
TGCAGCGTTGAAGATTGGGGTCAGGGGGCGTCTGATTGGCAGTTCTTC
>TRBV5-1|17|TRBJ2-5|-|many
CASSSRDSQRYQETQYF
TGCGCCAGCAGCTCCCGGGACTCCCAGAGGTACCAAGAGACCCAGTACTTC
>TRBV20-1|11|TRBJ2-7|-|few
CSARVIYEQYF
TGCAGTGCTAGAGTCATCTACGAGCAGTACTTC
>TRBV20-1|17|TRBJ2-2|TRBD2|many
CSASGRWGFTTSGELFF
TGCAGTGCTAGCGGGAGGTGGGGGTTCACGACCTCCGGGGAGCTGTTTTTT
>TRBV6-6|14|TRBJ2-3|TRBD1|many
CASSTGGGTDTQYF
TGTGCCAGCAGCACAGGGGGTGGCACAGATACGCAGTATTTT
>TRBV5-6|15|TRBJ1-6|TRBD1|many
CASSVTGTGDSPLHF
TGTGCCAGCAGCGTTACCGGGACAGGGGATTCACCCCTCCACTTT
>TRBV29-1|10|TRBJ2-1|-|few
CSVGPDEQFF
TGCAGCGTCGGGCCTGATGAGCAGTTCTTC
>TRBV4-1|15|TRBJ2-5|-|-
CARSRLGVSQETQYF
TGCGCCAGAAGCCGACTAGGGGTCAGCCAAGAGACCCAGTACTTC
>TRBV12-3/TRBV12-4|16|TRBJ2-6|TRBD2|many
CASSLAGASGANVLTF
TGTGCCAGCAGTTTGGCGGGAGCCTCTGGGGCCAACGTCCTGACTTTC
>TRBV12-3/TRBV12-4|12|TRBJ2-7|-|many
CASARGYYEQYF
TGTGCCAGCGCCCGCGGGTACTACGAGCAGTACTTC
>TRBV10-3|13|TRBJ2-3|TRBD2|many
CAIASGGTDTQYF
TGTGCCATCGCTAGCGGAGGCACAGATACGCAGTATTTT
>TRBV20-1|15|TRBJ2-2|TRBD2|many
CSARAGTSFGGELFF
TGCAGTGCTAGAGCCGGGACTAGTTTCGGCGGGGAGCTGTTTTTT
>TRBV19|16|TRBJ2-7|-|many
CASSTQVKTSSYEQYF
TGTGCCAGTAGTACGCAAGTGAAGACCAGCTCCTACGAGCAGTACTTC
>TRBV7-9|12|TRBJ1-1|-|many
CASSFQDTEAFF
TGTGCCAGCAGCTTTCAGGACACCGAAGCTTTCTTT
>TRBV10-3|16|TRBJ2-2|TRBD2|-
CAISAVAGGNTGELFF
TGTGCCATCAGTGCCGTGGCGGGAGGGAACACCGGGGAGCTGTTTTTT
>TRBV21-1|16|TRBJ2-1|-|few
CASSKFGQGAYNEQFF
-